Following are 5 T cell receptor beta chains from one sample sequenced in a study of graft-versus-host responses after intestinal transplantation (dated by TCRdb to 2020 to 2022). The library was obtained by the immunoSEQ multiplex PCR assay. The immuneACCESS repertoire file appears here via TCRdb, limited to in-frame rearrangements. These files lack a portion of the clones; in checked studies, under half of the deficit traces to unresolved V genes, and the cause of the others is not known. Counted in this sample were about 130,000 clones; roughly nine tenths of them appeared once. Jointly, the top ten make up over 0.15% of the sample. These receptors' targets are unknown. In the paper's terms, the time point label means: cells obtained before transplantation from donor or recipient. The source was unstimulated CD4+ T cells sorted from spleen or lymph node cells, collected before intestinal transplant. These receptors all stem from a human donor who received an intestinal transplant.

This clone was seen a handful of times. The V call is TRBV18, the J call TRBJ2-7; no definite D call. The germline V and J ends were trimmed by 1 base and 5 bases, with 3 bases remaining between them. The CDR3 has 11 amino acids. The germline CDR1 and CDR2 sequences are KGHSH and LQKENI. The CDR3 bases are TGTGCCAGCTCACCACAGCACGAGCAGTACTTC. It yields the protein CASSPQHEQYF.

CDR3 region: CASTPDRDGTYEQYF. In DNA, the CDR3 is TGTGCCAGCACCCCCGACCGGGACGGAACCTACGAGCAGTACTTC. The rearrangement links TRBV6-1 to TRBJ2-7, with D perhaps given as TRBD1 or TRBD2 (5 bases each). Germline V gene sequence: CDR1 MNHNS, CDR2 SASEGT. The ends were cut back, 7 bases at V and 2 bases at J, with 18 bases in the middle. This CDR3 spans 15 amino acids.

The CDR3 spells CASSLRGGTIRAFF. The CDR3 nucleotides read TGTGCCAGCAGCTTGCGAGGGGGCACGATAAGAGCTTTCTTT. J is TRBJ1-1 and V is TRBV5-4; 7 nucleotides match TRBD1. CDR1 and CDR2 (germline): SGHNT, YYREEE (reference sequence). The CDR3 consists of 14 residues. After removal of 1 base from V and 10 bases from J, the junction contained 10 bases not matched to a gene.

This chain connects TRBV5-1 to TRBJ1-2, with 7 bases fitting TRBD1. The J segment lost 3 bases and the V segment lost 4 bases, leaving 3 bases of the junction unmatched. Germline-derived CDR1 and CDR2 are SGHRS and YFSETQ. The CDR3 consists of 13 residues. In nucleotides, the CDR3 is TGCGCCAGCAGCCGGGGGACAGACTATGGCTACACCTTC. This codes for CASSRGTDYGYTF.

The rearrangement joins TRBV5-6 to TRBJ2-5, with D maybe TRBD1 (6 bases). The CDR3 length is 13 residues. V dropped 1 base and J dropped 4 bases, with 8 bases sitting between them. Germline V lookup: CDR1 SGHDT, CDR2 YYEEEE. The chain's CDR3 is CASSLFRGETQYF. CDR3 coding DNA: TGTGCCAGCAGCTTGTTCAGGGGAGAGACCCAGTACTTC.